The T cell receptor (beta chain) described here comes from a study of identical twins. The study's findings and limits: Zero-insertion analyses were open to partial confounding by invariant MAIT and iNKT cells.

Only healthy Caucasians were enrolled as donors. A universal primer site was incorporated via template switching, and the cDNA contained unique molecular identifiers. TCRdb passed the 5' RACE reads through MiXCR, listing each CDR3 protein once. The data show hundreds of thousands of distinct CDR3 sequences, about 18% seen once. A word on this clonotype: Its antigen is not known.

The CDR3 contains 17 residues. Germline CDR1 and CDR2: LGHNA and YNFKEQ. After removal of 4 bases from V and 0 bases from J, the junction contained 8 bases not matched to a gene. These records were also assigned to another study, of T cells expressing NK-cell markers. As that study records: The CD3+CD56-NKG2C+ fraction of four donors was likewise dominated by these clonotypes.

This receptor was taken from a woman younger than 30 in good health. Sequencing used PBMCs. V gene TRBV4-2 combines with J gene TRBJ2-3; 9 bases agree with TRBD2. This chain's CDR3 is CASSPPERGASTDTQYF. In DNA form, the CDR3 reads TGTGCCAGCAGCCCTCCGGAGCGGGGGGCTAGCACAGATACGCAGTATTTT.